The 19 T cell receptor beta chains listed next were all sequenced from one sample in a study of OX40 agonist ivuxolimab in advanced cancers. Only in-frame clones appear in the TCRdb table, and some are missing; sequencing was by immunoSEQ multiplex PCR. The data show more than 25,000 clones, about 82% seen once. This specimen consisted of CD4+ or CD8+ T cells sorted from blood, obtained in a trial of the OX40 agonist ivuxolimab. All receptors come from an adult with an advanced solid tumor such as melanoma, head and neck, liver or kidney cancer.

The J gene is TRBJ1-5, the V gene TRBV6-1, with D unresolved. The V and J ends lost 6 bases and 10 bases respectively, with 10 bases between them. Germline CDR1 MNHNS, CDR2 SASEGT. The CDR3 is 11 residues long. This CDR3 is CASSRNPPQHF. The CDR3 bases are TGTGCCAGCAGCCGGAATCCCCCCCAGCATTTT.

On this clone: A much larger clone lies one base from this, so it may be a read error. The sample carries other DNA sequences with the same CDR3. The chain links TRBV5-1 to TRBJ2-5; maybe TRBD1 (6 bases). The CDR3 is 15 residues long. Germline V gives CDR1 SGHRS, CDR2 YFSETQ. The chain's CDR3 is CASSPGTHRSETQYF. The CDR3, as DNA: TGCGCCAGCAGCCCCGGGACACATCGGTCGGAGACTCAGTACTTC.

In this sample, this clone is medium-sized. The CDR3 reads CASSWSGSSYEQYF. CDR3 DNA: TGTGCCAGCAGCTGGAGTGGGTCCTCCTACGAGCAGTACTTC. The chain recombines TRBV7-9 with TRBJ2-7; no firm D call. Germline V lookup: CDR1 SEHNR, CDR2 FQNEAQ (reference sequence). The V end was cut by 4 bases, the J end by 0 bases, with 10 bases between. This CDR3 has 14 amino acids.

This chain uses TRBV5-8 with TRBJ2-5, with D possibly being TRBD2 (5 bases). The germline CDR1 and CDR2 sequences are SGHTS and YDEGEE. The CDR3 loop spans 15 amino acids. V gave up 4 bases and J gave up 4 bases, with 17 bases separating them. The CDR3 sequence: CASSQVEVSRETQYF. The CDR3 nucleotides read TGTGCCAGCAGCCAGGTGGAGGTGTCGCGAGAGACCCAGTACTTC.

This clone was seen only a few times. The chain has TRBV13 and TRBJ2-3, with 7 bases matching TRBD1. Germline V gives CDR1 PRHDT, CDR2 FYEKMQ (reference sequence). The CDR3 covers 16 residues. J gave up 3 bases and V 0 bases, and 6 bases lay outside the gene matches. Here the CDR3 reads CASSLGSQGVTDTQYF. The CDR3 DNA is TGTGCCAGCAGCTTAGGTTCCCAGGGGGTGACAGATACGCAGTATTTT.

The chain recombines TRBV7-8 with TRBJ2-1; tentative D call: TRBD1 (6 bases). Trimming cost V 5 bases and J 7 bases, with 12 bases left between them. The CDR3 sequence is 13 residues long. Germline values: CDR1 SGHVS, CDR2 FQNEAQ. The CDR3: CASSQGTTNEQFF. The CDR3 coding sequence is TGTGCCAGCAGCCAGGGGACGACTAATGAGCAGTTCTTC.

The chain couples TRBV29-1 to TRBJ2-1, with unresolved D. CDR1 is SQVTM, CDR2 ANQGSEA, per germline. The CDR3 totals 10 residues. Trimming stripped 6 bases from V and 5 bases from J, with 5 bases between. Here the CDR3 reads CSVYDNEQFF. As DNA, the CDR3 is TGCAGCGTCTACGACAATGAGCAGTTCTTC.

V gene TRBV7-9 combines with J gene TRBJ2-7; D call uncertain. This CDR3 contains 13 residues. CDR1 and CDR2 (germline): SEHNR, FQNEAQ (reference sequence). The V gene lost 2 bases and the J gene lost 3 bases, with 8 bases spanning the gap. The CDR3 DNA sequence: TGTGCCAGCAGCTTAAACCTAAACTACGAGCAGTACTTC. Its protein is CASSLNLNYEQYF.

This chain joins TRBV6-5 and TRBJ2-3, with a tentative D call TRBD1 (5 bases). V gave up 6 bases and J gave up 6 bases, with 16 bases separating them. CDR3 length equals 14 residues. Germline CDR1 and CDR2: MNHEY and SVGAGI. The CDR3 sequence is CASSRAAGGDTQYF. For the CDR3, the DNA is TGTGCCAGCAGCAGGGCAGCTGGTGGGGATACGCAGTATTTT.

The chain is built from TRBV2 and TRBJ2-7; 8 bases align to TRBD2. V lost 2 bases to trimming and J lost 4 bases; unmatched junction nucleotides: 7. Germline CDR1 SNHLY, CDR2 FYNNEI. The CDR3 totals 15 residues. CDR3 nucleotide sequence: TGTGCCAGCAGTGAAATTAGCAGCGGGAGTTACGAGCAGTACTTC. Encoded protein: CASSEISSGSYEQYF.

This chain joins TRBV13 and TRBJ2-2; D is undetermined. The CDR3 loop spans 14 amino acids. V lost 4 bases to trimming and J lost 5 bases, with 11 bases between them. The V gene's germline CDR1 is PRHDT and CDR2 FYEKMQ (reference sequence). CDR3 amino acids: CASSSEPRTGELFF. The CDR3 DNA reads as TGTGCCAGCAGCTCCGAACCGCGGACCGGGGAGCTGTTTTTT.

This CDR3 is CAWEDGGNGELFF. CDR3 in DNA: TGTGCCTGGGAGGATGGGGGGAACGGGGAGCTGTTTTTT. This sequence joins TRBV30 and TRBJ2-2, with D perhaps matching TRBD2 (6 bases). Germline values: CDR1 GTSNPN, CDR2 SVGIG (reference sequence). V was shortened by 5 bases and J by 7 bases, with 14 bases between the two germline ends. This CDR3 contains 13 residues.

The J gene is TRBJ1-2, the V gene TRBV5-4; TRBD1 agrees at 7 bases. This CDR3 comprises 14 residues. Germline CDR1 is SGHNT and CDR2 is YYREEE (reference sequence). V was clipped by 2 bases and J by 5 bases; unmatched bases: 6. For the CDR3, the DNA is TGTGCCAGCAGCTTAGACAGGGCTGTTTATGGCTACACCTTC. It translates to CASSLDRAVYGYTF.

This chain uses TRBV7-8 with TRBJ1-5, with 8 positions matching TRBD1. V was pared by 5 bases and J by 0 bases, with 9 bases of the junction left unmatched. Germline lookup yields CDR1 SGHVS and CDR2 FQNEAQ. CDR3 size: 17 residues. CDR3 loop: CASSPRQGLNSNQPQHF. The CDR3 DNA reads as TGTGCCAGCAGCCCCAGACAGGGGTTAAATAGCAATCAGCCCCAGCATTTT.

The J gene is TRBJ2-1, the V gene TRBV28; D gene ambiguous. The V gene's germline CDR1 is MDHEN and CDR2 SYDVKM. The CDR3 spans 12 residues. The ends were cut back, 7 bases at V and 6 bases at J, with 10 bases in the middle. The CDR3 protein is CASTETSNEQFF. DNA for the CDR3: TGTGCCAGCACAGAAACCTCCAATGAGCAGTTCTTC.

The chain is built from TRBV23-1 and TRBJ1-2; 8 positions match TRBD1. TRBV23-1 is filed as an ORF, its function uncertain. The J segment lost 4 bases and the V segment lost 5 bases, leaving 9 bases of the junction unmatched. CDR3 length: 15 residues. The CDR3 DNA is TGCGCCAGCAGTGGCCCGGACAGGGCGCCCTATGGCTACACCTTC. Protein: CASSGPDRAPYGYTF.

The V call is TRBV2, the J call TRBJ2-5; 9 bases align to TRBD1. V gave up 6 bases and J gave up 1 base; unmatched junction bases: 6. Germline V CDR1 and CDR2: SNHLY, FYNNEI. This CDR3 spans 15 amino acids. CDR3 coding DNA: TGTGCCAGCAGCGGTGGACAGGGGAGCCAAGAGACCCAGTACTTC. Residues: CASSGGQGSQETQYF.

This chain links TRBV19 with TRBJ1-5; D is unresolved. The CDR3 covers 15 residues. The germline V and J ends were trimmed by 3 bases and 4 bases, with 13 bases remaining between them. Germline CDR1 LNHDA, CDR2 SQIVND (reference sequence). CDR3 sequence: CASSIDFSVNQPQHF. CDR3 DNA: TGTGCCAGTAGTATCGACTTCAGCGTTAATCAGCCCCAGCATTTT. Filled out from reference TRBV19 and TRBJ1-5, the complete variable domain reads DGGITQSPKYLFRKEGQNVTLSCEQNLNHDAMYWYRQDPGQGLRLIYYSQIVNDFQKGDIAEGYSVSREKKESFPLTVTSAQKNPTAFYLCASSIDFSVNQPQHFGDGTRLSIL.

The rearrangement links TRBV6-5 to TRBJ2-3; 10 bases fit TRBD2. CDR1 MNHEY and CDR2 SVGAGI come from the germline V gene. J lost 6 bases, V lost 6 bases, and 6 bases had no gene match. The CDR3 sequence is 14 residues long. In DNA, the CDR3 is TGTGCCAGCAGCCTTAGCGGGAGGTGGGATACGCAGTATTTT. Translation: CASSLSGRWDTQYF.